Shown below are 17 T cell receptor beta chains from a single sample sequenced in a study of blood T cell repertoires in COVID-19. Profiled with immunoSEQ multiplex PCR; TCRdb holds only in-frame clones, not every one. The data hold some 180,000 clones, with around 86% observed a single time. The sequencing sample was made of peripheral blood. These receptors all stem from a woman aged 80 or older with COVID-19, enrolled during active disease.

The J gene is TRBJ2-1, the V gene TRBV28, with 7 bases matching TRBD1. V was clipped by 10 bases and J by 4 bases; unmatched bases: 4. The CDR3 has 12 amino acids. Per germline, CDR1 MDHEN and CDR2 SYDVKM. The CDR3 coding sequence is TGTGCCACATGGGACAGATACAATGAGCAGTTCTTC. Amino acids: CATWDRYNEQFF. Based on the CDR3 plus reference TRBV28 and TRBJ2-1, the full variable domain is DVKVTQSSRYLVKRTGEKVFLECVQDMDHENMFWYRQDPGLGLRLIYFSYDVKMKEKGDIPEGYSVSREKKERFSLILESASTNQTSMYLCATWDRYNEQFFGPGTRLTVL.

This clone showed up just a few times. The CDR3 DNA is TGCGCCAGCAGCTTGGGACAGGAATCCTACAATGAGCAGTTCTTC. It specifies CASSLGQESYNEQFF. The rearrangement joins TRBV5-1 to TRBJ2-1; possible D gene TRBD1, 6 bases. CDR3 length: 15 residues. Trimming pared 0 bases from V and 1 base from J, leaving 8 bases between. Looked up from germline, CDR1 is SGHRS and CDR2 is YFSETQ.

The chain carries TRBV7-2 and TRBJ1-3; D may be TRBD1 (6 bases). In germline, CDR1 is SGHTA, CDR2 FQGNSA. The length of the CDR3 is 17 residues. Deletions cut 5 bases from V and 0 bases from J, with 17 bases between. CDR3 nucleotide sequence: TGTGCCAGCAGCCCTCGCCGACAGGAAAACTCTGGAAACACCATATATTTT. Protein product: CASSPRRQENSGNTIYF.

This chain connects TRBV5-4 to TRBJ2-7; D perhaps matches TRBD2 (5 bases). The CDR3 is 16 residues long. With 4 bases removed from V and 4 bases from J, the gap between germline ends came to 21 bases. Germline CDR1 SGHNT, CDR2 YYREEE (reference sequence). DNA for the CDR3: TGTGCCAGCAGCCCTAAGGAGGCGGGTTCATCTTACGAGCAGTACTTC. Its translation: CASSPKEAGSSYEQYF.

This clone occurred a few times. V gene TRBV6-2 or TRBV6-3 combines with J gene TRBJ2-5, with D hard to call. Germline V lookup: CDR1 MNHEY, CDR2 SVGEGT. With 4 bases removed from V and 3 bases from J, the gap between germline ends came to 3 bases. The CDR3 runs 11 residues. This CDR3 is CASSLKETQYF. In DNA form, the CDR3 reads TGTGCCAGCAGTTTAAAAGAGACCCAGTACTTC.

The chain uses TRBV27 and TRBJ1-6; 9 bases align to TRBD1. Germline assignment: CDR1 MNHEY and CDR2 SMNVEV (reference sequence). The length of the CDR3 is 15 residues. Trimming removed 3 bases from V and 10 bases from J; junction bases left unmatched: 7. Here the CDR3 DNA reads TGTGCCAGCAGTTTTTTCGCGGACAGGGGATCACCCCTCCACTTT. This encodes CASSFFADRGSPLHF.

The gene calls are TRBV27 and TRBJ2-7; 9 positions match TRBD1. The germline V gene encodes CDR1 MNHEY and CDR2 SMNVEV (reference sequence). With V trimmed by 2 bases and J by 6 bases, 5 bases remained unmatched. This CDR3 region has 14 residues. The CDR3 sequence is CASSLGTGPSEQYF. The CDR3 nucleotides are TGTGCCAGCAGTTTAGGGACAGGGCCCAGCGAGCAGTACTTC.

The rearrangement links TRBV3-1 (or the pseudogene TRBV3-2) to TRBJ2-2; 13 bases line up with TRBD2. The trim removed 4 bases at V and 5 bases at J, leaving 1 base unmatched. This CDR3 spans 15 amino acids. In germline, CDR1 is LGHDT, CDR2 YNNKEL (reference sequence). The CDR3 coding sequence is TGTGCCAGCAGCCCGGGACTAGCGGGGACCGGGGAGCTGTTTTTT. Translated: CASSPGLAGTGELFF.

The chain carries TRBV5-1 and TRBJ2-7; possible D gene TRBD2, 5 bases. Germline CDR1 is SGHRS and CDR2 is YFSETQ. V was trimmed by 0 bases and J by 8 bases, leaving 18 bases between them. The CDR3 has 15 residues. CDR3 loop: CASSLESDASLKQYF. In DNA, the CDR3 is TGCGCCAGCAGCTTGGAATCGGACGCTAGCTTAAAGCAGTACTTC.

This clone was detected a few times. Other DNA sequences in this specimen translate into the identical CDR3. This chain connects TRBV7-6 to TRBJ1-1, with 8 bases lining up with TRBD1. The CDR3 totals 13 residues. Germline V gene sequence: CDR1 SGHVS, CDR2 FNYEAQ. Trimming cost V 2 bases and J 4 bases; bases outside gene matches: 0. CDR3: CASSLTGGTEAFF. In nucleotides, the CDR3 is TGTGCCAGCAGCTTAACAGGGGGCACTGAAGCTTTCTTT. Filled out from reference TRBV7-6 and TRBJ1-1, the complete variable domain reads GAGVSQSPRYKVTKRGQDVALRCDPISGHVSLYWYRQALGQGPEFLTYFNYEAQQDKSGLPNDRFSAERPEGSISTLTIQRTEQRDSAMYRCASSLTGGTEAFFGQGTRLTVV.

The CDR3 coding sequence is TGTGCCAGTAGGGGGAGCTCCTACAATGAGCAGTTCTTC. It specifies CASRGSSYNEQFF. The chain has TRBV19 and TRBJ2-1, with D maybe TRBD2 (5 bases). CDR1 and CDR2 (germline): LNHDA, SQIVND (reference sequence). V was clipped by 6 bases and J by 0 bases, with 6 bases between them. This CDR3 comprises 13 residues. Complete variable domain (other parts from reference TRBV19 and TRBJ2-1): DGGITQSPKYLFRKEGQNVTLSCEQNLNHDAMYWYRQDPGQGLRLIYYSQIVNDFQKGDIAEGYSVSREKKESFPLTVTSAQKNPTAFYLCASRGSSYNEQFFGPGTRLTVL.

CDR3 sequence (DNA): TGTGCCAGCTCACCACCACGGGAGTGGAGCAATGAGCAGTTCTTC. Protein: CASSPPREWSNEQFF. V usage is TRBV18 and J usage is TRBJ2-1, with D possibly being TRBD2 (6 bases). Germline V gene sequence: CDR1 KGHSH, CDR2 LQKENI. The CDR3 consists of 15 residues. Trimming took 0 bases from V and 6 from J, leaving 12 bases between them. The variable domain in full, completed from reference TRBV18 and TRBJ2-1, reads NAGVMQNPRHLVRRRGQEARLRCSPMKGHSHVYWYRQLPEEGLKFMVYLQKENIIDESGMPKERFSAEFPKEGPSILRIQQVVRGDSAAYFCASSPPREWSNEQFFGPGTRLTVL.

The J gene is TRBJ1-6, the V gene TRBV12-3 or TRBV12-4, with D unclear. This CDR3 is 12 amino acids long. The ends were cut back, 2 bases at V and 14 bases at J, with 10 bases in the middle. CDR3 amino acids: CASSLRVEALHF. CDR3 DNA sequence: TGTGCCAGCAGTTTAAGAGTTGAGGCCCTCCACTTT.

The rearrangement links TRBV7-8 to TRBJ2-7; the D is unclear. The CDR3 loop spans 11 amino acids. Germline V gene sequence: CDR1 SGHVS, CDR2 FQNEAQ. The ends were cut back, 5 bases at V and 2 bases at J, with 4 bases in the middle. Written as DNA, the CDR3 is TGTGCCAGCAGCCCTGCCTACGAGCAGTACTTC. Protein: CASSPAYEQYF.

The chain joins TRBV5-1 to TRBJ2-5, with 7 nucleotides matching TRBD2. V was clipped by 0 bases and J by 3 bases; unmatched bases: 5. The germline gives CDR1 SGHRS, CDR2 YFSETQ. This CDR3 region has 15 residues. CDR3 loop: CASSLEGLVKETQYF. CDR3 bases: TGCGCCAGCAGCTTGGAAGGACTAGTGAAAGAGACCCAGTACTTC.

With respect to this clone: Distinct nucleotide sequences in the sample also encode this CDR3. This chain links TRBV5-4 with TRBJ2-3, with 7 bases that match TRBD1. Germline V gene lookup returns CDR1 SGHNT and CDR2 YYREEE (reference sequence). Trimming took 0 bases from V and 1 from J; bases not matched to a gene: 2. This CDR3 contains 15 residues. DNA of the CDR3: TGTGCCAGCAGCTTGGGACAGGGAGGCACAGATACGCAGTATTTT. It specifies CASSLGQGGTDTQYF.

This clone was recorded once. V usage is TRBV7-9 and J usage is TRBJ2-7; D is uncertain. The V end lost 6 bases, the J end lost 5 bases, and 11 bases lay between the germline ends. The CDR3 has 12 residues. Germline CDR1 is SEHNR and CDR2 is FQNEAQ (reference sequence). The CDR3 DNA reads TGTGCCAGCAGGGCATCGGGTAACGAGCAGTACTTC. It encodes CASRASGNEQYF.